The clone carrying this TCR beta chain is medium-sized (0.01 to 0.1%) within its sample. Two negative PCRs, clearance, or symptom resolution had been documented for recovered Cohort 3 donors. Per germline, CDR1 SGHRS and CDR2 YFSETQ. This CDR3 comprises 14 residues. V lost 0 bases to trimming and J lost 5 bases, with 12 bases between them. Study processing details: Estimated nucleated cell counts came from reference gene primer amplification. Here immunoSEQ multiplex PCR was the method, and the copy in TCRdb shows in-frame clones only, minus some. V and J calls and clone size are given by that table; D and trimming were obtained from the DNA. The sample includes around 290,000 clones, around nine tenths of them seen just once. This specimen belongs to a study of blood T cell repertoires in COVID-19. Study summary: Spain, Italy and the United States supplied samples that represented acute and convalescent COVID-19. PBMCs, B-cell-depleted T cells, or T cells were the source of the cDNA or gDNA that made up the material.

The V gene is TRBV5-1, the J gene TRBJ2-7; possible D gene TRBD2, 7 bases. The sample was PBMCs or T cells enriched from blood (not recorded which). This receptor was identified in a woman aged 18-29 years who had recovered from COVID-19. The CDR3: CASSLDQGRDEQYF. The CDR3 DNA reads TGCGCCAGCAGCTTGGACCAGGGGAGGGACGAGCAGTACTTC.